Below, 7 T cell receptor beta chains from the same sample are listed, as sequenced in a study of blood T cell repertoires in COVID-19. Here immunoSEQ multiplex PCR was the method, and the copy in TCRdb shows in-frame clones only, minus some. The sample carries roughly 120,000 clones, over 65% recorded once. The material sequenced was peripheral blood. Receptor source: a man aged 65-85 years with acute or convalescent COVID-19.

V usage is TRBV30 and J usage is TRBJ2-7; a weak D match, TRBD2 (5 bases). The germline V gene encodes CDR1 GTSNPN and CDR2 SVGIG (reference sequence). Deletions cut 0 bases from V and 4 bases from J, with 7 bases between. This CDR3 spans 12 amino acids. The CDR3 loop is CAWSVSGYEQYF. The CDR3 DNA reads as TGTGCCTGGAGTGTATCGGGATACGAGCAGTACTTC.

The gene calls are TRBV24-1 and TRBJ2-2; no clear D gene. The V gene's germline CDR1 is KGHDR and CDR2 SFDVKD. The CDR3 has 15 amino acids. Trimming removed 4 bases at V and 0 bases at J, with 8 bases between. The CDR3 region has the DNA TGTGCCACCAGTGACCAACGGTCGAACACCGGGGAGCTGTTTTTT. This translates into CATSDQRSNTGELFF.

The chain uses TRBV5-6 and TRBJ1-3, with a weak D call TRBD1 (6 bases). Trimming stripped 2 bases from V and 0 bases from J, with 12 bases between. Germline V gene sequence: CDR1 SGHDT, CDR2 YYEEEE. This CDR3 region has 16 residues. CDR3 nucleotides: TGTGCCAGCAGCTTATGGTGGGACAACTCTGGAAACACCATATATTTT. It codes for CASSLWWDNSGNTIYF. Filled out from reference TRBV5-6 and TRBJ1-3, the complete variable domain reads DAGVTQSPTHLIKTRGQQVTLRCSPKSGHDTVSWYQQALGQGPQFIFQYYEEEERQRGNFPDRFSGHQFPNYSSELNVNALLLGDSALYLCASSLWWDNSGNTIYFGEGSWLTVV.

The V call is TRBV9, the J call TRBJ2-2; D gene ambiguous. The CDR3 spans 13 residues. CDR1 is SGDLS and CDR2 is YYNGEE in the germline V gene. V was clipped by 2 bases and J by 3 bases, with 5 bases between them. The CDR3 bases are TGTGCCAGCAGCGTCGAGTACACCGGGGAGCTGTTTTTT. Protein sequence: CASSVEYTGELFF.

As to this clone: Other DNA sequences within the sample encode an identical CDR3. The V call is TRBV30, the J call TRBJ1-5; D gene ambiguous. There are 13 residues in the CDR3. Germline values: CDR1 GTSNPN, CDR2 SVGIG (reference sequence). V was pared by 0 bases and J by 5 bases, with 8 bases between. Here the CDR3 reads CAWSVTGDQPQHF. The CDR3 coding sequence is TGTGCCTGGAGTGTAACGGGAGATCAGCCCCAGCATTTT.

This clone was seen more than once but under ten times. V and J are TRBV27 and TRBJ2-7; D is perhaps TRBD2 (7 bases). CDR1 is MNHEY, CDR2 SMNVEV, per germline (reference sequence). V shed 3 bases and J shed 2 bases, with 11 bases lying between them. The CDR3 loop spans 14 amino acids. The CDR3 here is CASSFLGGPYEQYF. Written as DNA, the CDR3 is TGTGCCAGCAGTTTCTTGGGGGGGCCCTACGAGCAGTACTTC.

This clone was detected a few times. This chain joins TRBV19 and TRBJ1-2; the D is unclear. Germline lookup yields CDR1 LNHDA and CDR2 SQIVND (reference sequence). The CDR3 spans 13 residues. The V gene lost 5 bases and the J gene lost 0 bases, with 7 bases spanning the gap. CDR3 in amino acids: CASSARANYGYTF. CDR3 DNA sequence: TGTGCCAGTAGTGCCCGAGCTAACTATGGCTACACCTTC.